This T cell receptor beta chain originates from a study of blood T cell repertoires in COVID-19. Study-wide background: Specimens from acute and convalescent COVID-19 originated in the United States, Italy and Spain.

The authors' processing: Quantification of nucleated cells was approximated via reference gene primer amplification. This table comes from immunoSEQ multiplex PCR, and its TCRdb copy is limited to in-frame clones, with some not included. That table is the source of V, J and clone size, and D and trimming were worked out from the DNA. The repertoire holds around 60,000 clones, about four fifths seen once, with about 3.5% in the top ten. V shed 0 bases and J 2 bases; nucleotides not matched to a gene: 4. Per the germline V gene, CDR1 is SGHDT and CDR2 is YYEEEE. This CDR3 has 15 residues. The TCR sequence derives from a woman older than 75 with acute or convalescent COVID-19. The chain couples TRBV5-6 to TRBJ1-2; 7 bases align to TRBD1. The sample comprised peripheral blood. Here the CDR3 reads CASSLAGGQNYGYTF. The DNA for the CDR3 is TGTGCCAGCAGCTTGGCCGGGGGACAGAACTATGGCTACACCTTC.